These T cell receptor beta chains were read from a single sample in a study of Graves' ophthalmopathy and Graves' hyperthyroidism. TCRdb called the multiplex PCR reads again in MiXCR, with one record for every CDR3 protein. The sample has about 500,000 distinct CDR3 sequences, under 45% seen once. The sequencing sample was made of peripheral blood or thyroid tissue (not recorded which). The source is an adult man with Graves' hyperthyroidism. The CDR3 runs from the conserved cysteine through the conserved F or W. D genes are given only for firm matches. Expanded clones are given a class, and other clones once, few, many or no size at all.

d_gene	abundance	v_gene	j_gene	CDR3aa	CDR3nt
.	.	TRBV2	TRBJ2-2	CASSSLFSSGELLF	TGTGCCAGCAGTTCCCTTTTTAGTTCCGGGGAGCTGCTTTTT
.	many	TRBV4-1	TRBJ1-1	CASSEGDRTNTEAFF	TGCGCCAGCAGCGAGGGGGACCGAACGAACACTGAAGCTTTCTTT
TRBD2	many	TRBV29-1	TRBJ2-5	CSVAPSGGLQETQYF	TGCAGCGTTGCCCCTAGCGGGGGCCTCCAAGAGACCCAGTACTTC
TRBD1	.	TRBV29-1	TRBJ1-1	CSVGGTGGNTEAFF	TGCAGCGTTGGTGGGACAGGGGGGAACACTGAAGCTTTCTTT
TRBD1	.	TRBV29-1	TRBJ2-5	CRVVRGTGKETQYF	TGCAGAGTCGTCAGGGGGACAGGCAAAGAGACCCAGTACTTC
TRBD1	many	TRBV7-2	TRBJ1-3	CASSLRQGSSGNTIYF	TGTGCCAGCAGCCTAAGACAGGGCAGCTCTGGAAACACCATATATTTT
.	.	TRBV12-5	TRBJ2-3	CASAWGDTQYF	TGTGCTAGTGCCTGGGGGGATACGCAGTATTTT
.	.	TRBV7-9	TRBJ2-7	CATFRGRGYEQHF	TGCGCTACCTTCCGGGGCAGGGGCTACGAGCAGCACTTC
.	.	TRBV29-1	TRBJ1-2	CSHGQPTNYGYTF	TGCAGCCATGGACAACCTACTAACTATGGCTACACCTTC
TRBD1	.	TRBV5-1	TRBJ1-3	CASSGGQINSGNTIYF	TGCGCCAGCAGCGGGGGACAGATAAACTCTGGAAACACCATATATTTT
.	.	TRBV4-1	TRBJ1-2	CASTQLGGGTNYGYTF	TGCGCCAGCACCCAGCTAGGGGGGGGTACAAACTATGGCTACACCTTC
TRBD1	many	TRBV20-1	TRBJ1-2	CSAREQGAANYGYTF	TGCAGTGCTAGAGAACAGGGGGCAGCTAACTATGGCTACACCTTC
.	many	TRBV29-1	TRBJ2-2	CSVDTGITGELFF	TGCAGCGTTGACACAGGGATCACCGGGGAGCTGTTTTTT
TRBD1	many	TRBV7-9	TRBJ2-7	CASSPRGGTGSWPTYEQYF	TGTGCCAGCAGCCCTCGAGGGGGGACAGGGAGTTGGCCGACCTACGAGCAGTACTTC
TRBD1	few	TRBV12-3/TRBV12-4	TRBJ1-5	CASSLYRGGWWPQHF	TGTGCCAGCAGTTTATACAGGGGGGGGTGGTGGCCCCAGCATTTT
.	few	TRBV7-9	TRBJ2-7	CASSLQTRNEQYF	TGTGCCAGCAGCCTCCAGACTAGGAACGAGCAGTACTTC
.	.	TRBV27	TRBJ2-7	CASSPGRGGPRNEQYF	TGTGCCAGCAGTCCTGGGAGGGGGGGCCCTCGGAACGAGCAGTACTTC
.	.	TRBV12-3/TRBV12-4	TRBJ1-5	CATHSRFKNQPQHF	TGTGCCACCCACTCCCGATTTAAGAATCAGCCCCAGCATTTT
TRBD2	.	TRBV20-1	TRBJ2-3	CSAGVVSGGPTDTQYF	TGCAGTGCTGGTGTGGTTAGCGGGGGGCCCACAGATACGCAGTATTTT
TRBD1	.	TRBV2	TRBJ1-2	CASRPDRALYGYTF	TGTGCCAGCAGACCCGACAGGGCTTTATATGGCTACACCTTC
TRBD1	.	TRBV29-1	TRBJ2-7	CSLAGTGTYEQYF	TGCAGCTTGGCCGGGACAGGGACCTACGAGCAGTACTTC
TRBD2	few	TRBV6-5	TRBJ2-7	CASSYSIGSGSISYEQYF	TGTGCCAGCAGTTACTCGATTGGAAGCGGGAGTATCTCCTACGAGCAGTACTTC
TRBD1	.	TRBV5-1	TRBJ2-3	CASSPRTGTTDTQYF	TGCGCCAGCAGCCCAAGGACAGGAACCACAGATACGCAGTATTTT
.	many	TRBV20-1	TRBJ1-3	CSASRGEGNTIYF	TGCAGTGCTAGTAGAGGGGAGGGAAACACCATATATTTT
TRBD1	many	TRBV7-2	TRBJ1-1	CASSLFPPGQRKNTEAFF	TGTGCCAGCAGCTTGTTCCCTCCGGGACAGCGAAAGAACACTGAAGCTTTCTTT
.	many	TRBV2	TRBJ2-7	CASSEARRGSYEQYF	TGTGCCAGCAGTGAAGCGCGCAGGGGCTCCTACGAGCAGTACTTC
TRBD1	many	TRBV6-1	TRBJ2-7	CASSLETGPYEQYF	TGTGCCAGCAGCCTTGAGACAGGGCCCTACGAGCAGTACTTC
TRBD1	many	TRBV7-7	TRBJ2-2	CASSLDATGYTGELFF	TGTGCTAGCAGCTTAGACGCGACAGGGTACACCGGGGAGCTGTTTTTT
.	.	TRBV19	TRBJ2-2	CASSRQEADTGELFF	TGTGCCAGTAGTAGACAGGAGGCCGACACCGGGGAGCTGTTTTTT
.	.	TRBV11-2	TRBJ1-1	CASSFFPDKTRAEAFF	TGTGCCAGCAGCTTTTTTCCGGACAAAACCCGGGCTGAAGCTTTCTTT
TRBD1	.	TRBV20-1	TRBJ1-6	CSASGTGQYNSPLHF	TGCAGTGCGTCCGGGACAGGTCAATATAATTCACCCCTCCACTTT
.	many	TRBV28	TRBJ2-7	CASKLAGSGYEQYF	TGTGCCAGCAAACTTGCAGGATCCGGTTACGAGCAGTACTTC
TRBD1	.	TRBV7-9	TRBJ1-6	CASSFRDRGDSPLHF	TGTGCCAGCAGCTTCCGGGACAGGGGGGATTCACCCCTCCACTTT
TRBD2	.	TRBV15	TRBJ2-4	CATSRDNSGIAKNIQYF	TGTGCCACCAGCAGGGATAATAGCGGGATCGCCAAAAACATTCAGTACTTC
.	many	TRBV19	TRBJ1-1	CASSIGALTGVSTEAFF	TGTGCCAGTAGTATAGGGGCACTGACAGGAGTGAGCACTGAAGCTTTCTTT
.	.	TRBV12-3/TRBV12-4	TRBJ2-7	CASSRRPFYEQYF	TGTGCCAGCAGTCGCAGACCTTTTTACGAGCAGTACTTC
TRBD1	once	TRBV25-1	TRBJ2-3	CASSALSGTAPDTQYF	TGTGCCAGCAGTGCTCTCTCCGGGACAGCACCAGATACGCAGTATTTT
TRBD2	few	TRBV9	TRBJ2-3	CASSSPTSGTPDTQYF	TGTGCCAGCAGCTCTCCGACTAGCGGGACGCCAGATACGCAGTATTTT
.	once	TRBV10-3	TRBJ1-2	CAISARGAENYGYTF	TGTGCCATCAGCGCTCGAGGGGCGGAAAACTATGGCTACACCTTC
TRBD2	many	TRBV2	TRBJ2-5	CASSQGLNSYF	TGTGCCAGCAGTCAGGGACTAAACAGTTACTTC
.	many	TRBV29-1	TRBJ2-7	CSVESRSNEQYF	TGCAGCGTTGAGTCCAGGTCCAACGAGCAGTACTTC
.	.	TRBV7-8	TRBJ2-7	CASSVPWGTGTYEQYF	TGTGCCAGCAGTGTACCCTGGGGGACGGGGACCTACGAGCAGTACTTC
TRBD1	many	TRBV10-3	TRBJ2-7	CAISRDRATYEQYF	TGTGCCATCAGTCGGGACAGGGCAACCTACGAGCAGTACTTC
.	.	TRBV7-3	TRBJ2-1	CASSSLINEQFF	TGTGCCAGCAGCTCCCTAATCAATGAGCAGTTCTTC
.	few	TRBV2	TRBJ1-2	CASSEAGEPNYGYTF	TGTGCCAGCAGTGAAGCAGGGGAACCTAACTATGGCTACACCTTC
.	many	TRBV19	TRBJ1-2	CASSSYGYTF	TGTGCCAGTAGCTCCTATGGCTACACCTTC
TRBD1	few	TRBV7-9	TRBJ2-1	CASSGQGASSYNEQFF	TGTGCCAGCAGTGGACAGGGGGCTTCGTCCTACAATGAGCAGTTCTTC
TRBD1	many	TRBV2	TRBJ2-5	CAGGTGATETQYF	TGTGCCGGCGGGACAGGGGCGACAGAGACCCAGTACTTC